The entry below gives a single T cell receptor (beta chain) sequence along with its context. Its antigen remains unidentified. The data were taken from a study of metastatic and nonmetastatic thyroid tumors. In the study overall: Where malignant and benign thyroid patients were concerned, repertoires were compared across blood and tumor or nodule tissue. Findings and limits, study-wide: Across blood and tumor, TCR beta diversity in malignant thyroid tumors was reportedly significantly higher than in benign nodules.

Each patient went into thyroid surgery without having received any treatment. Per the authors' pipeline: The study's classifier, a distant-metastasis tool for papillary thyroid cancer, was built using CDR3 differences across clinicopathological groups. MiXCR reprocessed the PCR reads for TCRdb. V and J calls and clone size were set by TCRdb, not the authors. Of about 15,000 clones in the sample, 31% were seen once. The specimen was blood. The sequence came from a female donor with papillary thyroid cancer or a benign thyroid nodule (not recorded which). Some clones in this sample may be carry-over from other donors' samples.

CDR3 nucleotides: TGTGCCAGCAGCCAAATCGCAGGGACCTATGGCTACACCTTC. It encodes CASSQIAGTYGYTF. This chain joins TRBV14 and TRBJ1-2, with a weak D call TRBD1 (5 bases). The CDR3 is 14 residues long. With 2 bases removed from V and 4 bases from J, the gap between germline ends came to 11 bases. Germline CDR1 SGHDN, CDR2 FVKESK.